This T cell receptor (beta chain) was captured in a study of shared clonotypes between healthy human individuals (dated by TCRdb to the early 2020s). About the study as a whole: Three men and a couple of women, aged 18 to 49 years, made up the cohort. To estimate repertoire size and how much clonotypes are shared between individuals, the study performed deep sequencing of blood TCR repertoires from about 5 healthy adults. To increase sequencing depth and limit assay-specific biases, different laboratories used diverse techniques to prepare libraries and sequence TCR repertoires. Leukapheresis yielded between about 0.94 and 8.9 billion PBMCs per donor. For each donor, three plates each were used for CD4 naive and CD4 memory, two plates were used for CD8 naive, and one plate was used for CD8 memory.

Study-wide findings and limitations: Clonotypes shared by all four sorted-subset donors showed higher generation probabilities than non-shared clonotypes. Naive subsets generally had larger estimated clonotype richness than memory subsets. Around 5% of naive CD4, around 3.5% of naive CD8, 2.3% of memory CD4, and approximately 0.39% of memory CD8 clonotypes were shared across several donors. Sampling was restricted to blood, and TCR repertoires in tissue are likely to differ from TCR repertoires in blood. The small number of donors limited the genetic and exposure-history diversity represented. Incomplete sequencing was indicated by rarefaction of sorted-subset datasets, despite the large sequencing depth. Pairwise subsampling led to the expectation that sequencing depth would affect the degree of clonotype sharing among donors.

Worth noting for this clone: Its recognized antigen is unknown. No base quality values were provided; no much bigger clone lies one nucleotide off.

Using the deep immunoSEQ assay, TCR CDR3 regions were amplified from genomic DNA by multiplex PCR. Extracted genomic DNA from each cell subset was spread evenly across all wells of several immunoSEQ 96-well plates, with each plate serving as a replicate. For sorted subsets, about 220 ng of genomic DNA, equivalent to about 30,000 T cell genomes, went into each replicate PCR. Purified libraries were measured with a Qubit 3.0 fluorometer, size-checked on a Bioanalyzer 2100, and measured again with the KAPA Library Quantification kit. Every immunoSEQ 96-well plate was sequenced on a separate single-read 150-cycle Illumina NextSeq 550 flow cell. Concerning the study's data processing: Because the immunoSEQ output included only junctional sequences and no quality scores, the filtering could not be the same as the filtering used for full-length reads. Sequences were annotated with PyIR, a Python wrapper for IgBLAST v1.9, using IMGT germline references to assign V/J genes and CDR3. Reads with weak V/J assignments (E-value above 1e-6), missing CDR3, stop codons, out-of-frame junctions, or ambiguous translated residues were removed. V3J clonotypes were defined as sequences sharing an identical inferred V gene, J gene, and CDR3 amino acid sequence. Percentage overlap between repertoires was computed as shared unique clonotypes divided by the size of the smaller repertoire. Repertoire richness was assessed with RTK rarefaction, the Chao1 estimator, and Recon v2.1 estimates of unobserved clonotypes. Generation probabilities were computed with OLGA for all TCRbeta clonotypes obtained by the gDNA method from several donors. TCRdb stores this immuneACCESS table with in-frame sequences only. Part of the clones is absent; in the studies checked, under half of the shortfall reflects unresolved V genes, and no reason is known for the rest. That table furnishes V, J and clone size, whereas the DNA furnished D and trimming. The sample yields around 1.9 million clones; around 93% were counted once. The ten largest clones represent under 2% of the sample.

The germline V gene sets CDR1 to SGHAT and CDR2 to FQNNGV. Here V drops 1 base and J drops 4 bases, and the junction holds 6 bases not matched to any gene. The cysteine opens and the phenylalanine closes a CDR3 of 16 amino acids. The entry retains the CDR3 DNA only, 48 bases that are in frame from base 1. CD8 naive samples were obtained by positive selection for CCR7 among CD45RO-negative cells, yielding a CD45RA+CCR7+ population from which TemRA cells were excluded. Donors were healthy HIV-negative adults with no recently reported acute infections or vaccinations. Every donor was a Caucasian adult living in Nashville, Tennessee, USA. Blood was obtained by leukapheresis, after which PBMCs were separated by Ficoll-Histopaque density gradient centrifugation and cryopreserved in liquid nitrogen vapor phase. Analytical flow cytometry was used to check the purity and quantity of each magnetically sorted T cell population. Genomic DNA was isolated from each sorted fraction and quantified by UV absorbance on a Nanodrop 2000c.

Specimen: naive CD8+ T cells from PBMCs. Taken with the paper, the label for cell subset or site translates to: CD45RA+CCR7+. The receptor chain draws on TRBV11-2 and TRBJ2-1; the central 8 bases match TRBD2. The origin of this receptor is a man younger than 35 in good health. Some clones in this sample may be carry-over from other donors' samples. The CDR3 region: CASSLGLTSAYNEQFF. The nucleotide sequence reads TGTGCCAGCAGCTTAGGGTTGACTAGCGCATACAATGAGCAGTTCTTC.